The rows below give T cell receptor beta chains drawn from one sample of a study of T cell repertoires in cytomegalovirus infection. These receptors are not linked to any known antigen. One entry per CDR3 protein results from TCRdb running MiXCR on the reads. This table has about 920,000 distinct CDR3 sequences, roughly 30% appearing once. The sample consisted of cultured CD8+ T cells from PBMCs, taken from culture after CMV antigen stimulation. The receptors stem from a human donor in good health (CMV status not recorded). Some clones in this sample may be carry-over from other donors' samples. Both conserved end residues are part of each CDR3. The order of the fields is J gene, V gene, D gene, clone size, CDR3 DNA, CDR3 protein. D genes are given only for firm matches. The listing skips clone size in some rows; elsewhere it reads once, few, many or a size class.

J: TRBJ1-4
V: TRBV19
D: .
size: few
DNA: TGTGCCACCGGAGTTCGGTTGATATCTAATGAAAAACTGTTTTTT
CDR3: CATGVRLISNEKLFF

J: TRBJ2-3
V: TRBV7-8
D: TRBD1
size: many
DNA: TGTGCCAGCAGCTTTACAGGGGGCGCGGAGGATACGCAGTATTTT
CDR3: CASSFTGGAEDTQYF

J: TRBJ2-1
V: TRBV7-8
D: .
size: many
DNA: TGTGCCAGCAGCTTACGACGTGGAATTGAGCAGTTCTTC
CDR3: CASSLRRGIEQFF

J: TRBJ2-1
V: TRBV27
D: TRBD1
size: .
DNA: TGTGCCAGCAGCAGACCAGGGGGCGCATTCAATGAGCAGTTCTTC
CDR3: CASSRPGGAFNEQFF

J: TRBJ1-5
V: TRBV6-2/TRBV6-3
D: .
size: many
DNA: TGTGCCAGCAGTCACGACAGAAGCCGAGCGTATAGCAATCAGCCCCAGCATTTT
CDR3: CASSHDRSRAYSNQPQHF

J: TRBJ2-2
V: TRBV12-3/TRBV12-4
D: .
size: .
DNA: TGTGCCAGCAGTTTTTGGACCACCGGGGAGCTGTTTTTT
CDR3: CASSFWTTGELFF

J: TRBJ2-1
V: TRBV15
D: .
size: .
DNA: TGTGCCACCAGCAGAGATAGAACGCAAGAGCAGTTCTTC
CDR3: CATSRDRTQEQFF

J: TRBJ1-3
V: TRBV4-3
D: .
size: .
DNA: TGCGCCAGCAGCCACCGTGGGGCTGGAAACACCATATATTTT
CDR3: CASSHRGAGNTIYF

J: TRBJ1-2
V: TRBV12-3/TRBV12-4
D: TRBD1
size: .
DNA: TGTGCCAGCACCAGGACAGGGCAGGGCTATGGCTACACCTTC
CDR3: CASTRTGQGYGYTF

J: TRBJ1-5
V: TRBV6-5
D: .
size: .
DNA: TGTGCCAGCAGTTCTCGGACCAAGCAGCCCCAGCATTTT
CDR3: CASSSRTKQPQHF

J: TRBJ2-1
V: TRBV10-3
D: .
size: few
DNA: TGTGCCATCAGTGGAGATGGGGGTTACGATGAGCAGTTCTTC
CDR3: CAISGDGGYDEQFF

J: TRBJ1-5
V: TRBV19
D: .
size: .
DNA: TGTGCCATCGGACAAGGGCCCAATCAGCCCCAGCATTTT
CDR3: CAIGQGPNQPQHF

J: TRBJ1-6
V: TRBV5-6
D: .
size: .
DNA: TGTGCCAGCAGCTTGGACAGAACTTCACCCCTCCACTTT
CDR3: CASSLDRTSPLHF

J: TRBJ2-3
V: TRBV7-3
D: TRBD2
size: .
DNA: TGTGCCAGCAGCTTAACACGCGGGGGGCGCACAGATACGCAGTATTTT
CDR3: CASSLTRGGRTDTQYF

J: TRBJ1-2
V: TRBV19
D: .
size: few
DNA: TGTGCCTCCCAGCGAGAGAGGAACTATGGCTACACCTTC
CDR3: CASQRERNYGYTF

J: TRBJ1-1
V: TRBV6-1
D: TRBD1
size: few
DNA: TGTGCCAGCAGTGGCCTGACAGGGGGAAACACTGAAGCTTTCTTT
CDR3: CASSGLTGGNTEAFF

J: TRBJ2-1
V: TRBV7-8
D: .
size: many
DNA: TGTGCCAGCAGCCCCCGTTTGAGGAATGAGCAGTTCTTC
CDR3: CASSPRLRNEQFF

J: TRBJ2-7
V: TRBV12-3/TRBV12-4
D: .
size: many
DNA: TGTGCCAGCAGCTTAGTATCCTACGAGCAGTACTTC
CDR3: CASSLVSYEQYF

J: TRBJ2-7
V: TRBV4-1
D: .
size: .
DNA: TGCGCCAGCAGCCACTACGCAGGGGCCTCCTACGAGCAGTACTTC
CDR3: CASSHYAGASYEQYF

J: TRBJ1-1
V: TRBV6-5
D: .
size: .
DNA: TGTGCCAGCAGTTATTCGGCCAGACAACAAACTGAAGCTTTCTTT
CDR3: CASSYSARQQTEAFF

J: TRBJ1-4
V: TRBV6-5
D: .
size: .
DNA: TGTGCCAGCAGTTCTACCGGGACCCTCTATAATGAAAAACTGTTTTTT
CDR3: CASSSTGTLYNEKLFF

J: TRBJ1-1
V: TRBV7-2
D: .
size: many
DNA: TGTGCCAGCAGACTAGAGAAGAGCACTGAAGCTTTCTTT
CDR3: CASRLEKSTEAFF

J: TRBJ2-3
V: TRBV11-2
D: .
size: few
DNA: TGTGCCAGCAGCGGAAAGTCAGGGCCGGGCACAGATACGCAGTATTTT
CDR3: CASSGKSGPGTDTQYF

J: TRBJ1-2
V: TRBV5-4
D: .
size: few
DNA: TGTGCCAGCAGCTTGGTCGTAGGCAGGGACACCTATGGCTACACCTTC
CDR3: CASSLVVGRDTYGYTF

J: TRBJ2-7
V: TRBV7-9
D: .
size: .
DNA: TGTGCCAGCAGCTCCGCGATGGGCGGGGGCCCATCCTACGAGCAGTACTTC
CDR3: CASSSAMGGGPSYEQYF

J: TRBJ1-2
V: TRBV12-3/TRBV12-4
D: .
size: .
DNA: TGTGCCAGCAGTTTGGACCTACGACAGCGGTTCTATGGCTACACCTTC
CDR3: CASSLDLRQRFYGYTF

J: TRBJ2-5
V: TRBV10-3
D: TRBD2
size: .
DNA: TGTGCCATCAGTGATCGGAAGCGGGGGGCTGAAGAGACCCAGTACTTC
CDR3: CAISDRKRGAEETQYF

J: TRBJ2-5
V: TRBV20-1
D: TRBD2
size: .
DNA: TGCAGTGCTAGACCTTGCCGTAGCGGGGTAGAGACCCAGTACTTC
CDR3: CSARPCRSGVETQYF

J: TRBJ2-1
V: TRBV6-8
D: TRBD2
size: .
DNA: TGTGCCAGCAGAACAACTAGCGGGGAAAGCTACAATGAGCAGTTCTTC
CDR3: CASRTTSGESYNEQFF

J: TRBJ1-2
V: TRBV19
D: .
size: few
DNA: TGTGCCAGTAGTATCACTAACTATGGCTACACCTTC
CDR3: CASSITNYGYTF

J: TRBJ2-1
V: TRBV7-9
D: TRBD1
size: many
DNA: TGTGCCAGCAGCTCCCCAGGGACAGTTGGTGAGCAGTTCTTC
CDR3: CASSSPGTVGEQFF

J: TRBJ2-1
V: TRBV29-1
D: .
size: .
DNA: TGCAGCGTTGAAGATCAAGGTGAGCAGTTCTTC
CDR3: CSVEDQGEQFF

J: TRBJ1-4
V: TRBV6-5
D: TRBD1
size: once
DNA: TGTGCCAGCAGTTCTTCCCCAGGGGGGTCCGAAAAACTGTTTTTT
CDR3: CASSSSPGGSEKLFF

J: TRBJ2-6
V: TRBV19
D: .
size: few
DNA: TGTGCCAGTACTATACAGTTCTCTGGGGCCAACGTCCTGACTTTC
CDR3: CASTIQFSGANVLTF

J: TRBJ2-5
V: TRBV4-3
D: .
size: few
DNA: TGCGCCAGCAGCCGTGGGATCGGAGAGACCCAGTACTTC
CDR3: CASSRGIGETQYF

J: TRBJ1-1
V: TRBV6-2/TRBV6-3
D: .
size: .
DNA: TGTGCCACCCTTGAGGGGATTGGGGTCGACACTGAAGCTTTCTTT
CDR3: CATLEGIGVDTEAFF

J: TRBJ1-5
V: TRBV7-2
D: .
size: many
DNA: TGTGCCAGCAGCCTGGACAGACTCAATCAGCCCCAGCATTTT
CDR3: CASSLDRLNQPQHF

J: TRBJ1-6
V: TRBV6-4
D: .
size: .
DNA: TGTGCCAGCAGGAAAGATAGCTCCTATAATTCACCCCTCCACTTT
CDR3: CASRKDSSYNSPLHF

J: TRBJ1-2
V: TRBV2
D: .
size: few
DNA: TGTGCCAGCAGGCCTCTCCGGACAGAGTATGGCTACACCTTC
CDR3: CASRPLRTEYGYTF

J: TRBJ2-3
V: TRBV12-5
D: TRBD1
size: few
DNA: TGTGCTAGTGGCCGGGGACAGGGGGATCCTATCCCCCCAGATACGCAGTATTTT
CDR3: CASGRGQGDPIPPDTQYF

J: TRBJ2-2
V: TRBV7-6
D: .
size: .
DNA: TGTGCCAGCAGCAACAGCCTAGACGGTTTCACCGGGGAGCTGTTTTTT
CDR3: CASSNSLDGFTGELFF

J: TRBJ2-1
V: TRBV19
D: TRBD1
size: few
DNA: TGTGCCAGTAGAGACCCAGGGGGCGAGCAGTTCTTC
CDR3: CASRDPGGEQFF

J: TRBJ2-3
V: TRBV15
D: TRBD2
size: .
DNA: TGTGCCACCAGCAGGCCTCCTAGCGGGGCTAGCACAGATACGCAGTATTTT
CDR3: CATSRPPSGASTDTQYF

J: TRBJ1-1
V: TRBV5-4
D: .
size: .
DNA: TGTGCCAGCAGCTTGGAAGTAGGGACGGATGAAGCTTTCTTT
CDR3: CASSLEVGTDEAFF

J: TRBJ2-7
V: TRBV5-1
D: TRBD1
size: .
DNA: TGCGCCAGCAGCTTGGACAGGGGGCGATCGTACGAGCAGTACTTC
CDR3: CASSLDRGRSYEQYF

J: TRBJ1-5
V: TRBV7-8
D: .
size: many
DNA: TGTGCCAGCAGCCCGCGATTGATGCCCAATCAGCCCCAGCATTTT
CDR3: CASSPRLMPNQPQHF